This T cell receptor (beta chain) was recovered during a study of blood T cell repertoires in COVID-19. Study summary: From T cells, B-cell-depleted T cells, or PBMCs came the material, which was cDNA or gDNA.

CDR1 is SGDLS and CDR2 is YYNGEE in the germline V gene. Between the trimmed V and J ends, which lost 4 bases and 5 bases, there was a span of 17 bases. CDR3 length equals 15 residues. Patients at the Seattle site were enrolled during active infection and followed longitudinally. Sequencing used immunoSEQ multiplex PCR; TCRdb keeps in-frame clones, though not all of them. The sample includes 350,000 to 450,000 clones, roughly 86% seen only once; the top ten take about 2.3%. Sequencing was performed on peripheral blood. This chain uses TRBV9 with TRBJ2-3; D remains unclear. The receptor's source is an older woman with COVID-19, enrolled during active disease. CDR3 protein: CASSPWARSEDTQYF. CDR3 sequence (DNA): TGTGCCAGCAGCCCTTGGGCCAGAAGTGAAGATACGCAGTATTTT.